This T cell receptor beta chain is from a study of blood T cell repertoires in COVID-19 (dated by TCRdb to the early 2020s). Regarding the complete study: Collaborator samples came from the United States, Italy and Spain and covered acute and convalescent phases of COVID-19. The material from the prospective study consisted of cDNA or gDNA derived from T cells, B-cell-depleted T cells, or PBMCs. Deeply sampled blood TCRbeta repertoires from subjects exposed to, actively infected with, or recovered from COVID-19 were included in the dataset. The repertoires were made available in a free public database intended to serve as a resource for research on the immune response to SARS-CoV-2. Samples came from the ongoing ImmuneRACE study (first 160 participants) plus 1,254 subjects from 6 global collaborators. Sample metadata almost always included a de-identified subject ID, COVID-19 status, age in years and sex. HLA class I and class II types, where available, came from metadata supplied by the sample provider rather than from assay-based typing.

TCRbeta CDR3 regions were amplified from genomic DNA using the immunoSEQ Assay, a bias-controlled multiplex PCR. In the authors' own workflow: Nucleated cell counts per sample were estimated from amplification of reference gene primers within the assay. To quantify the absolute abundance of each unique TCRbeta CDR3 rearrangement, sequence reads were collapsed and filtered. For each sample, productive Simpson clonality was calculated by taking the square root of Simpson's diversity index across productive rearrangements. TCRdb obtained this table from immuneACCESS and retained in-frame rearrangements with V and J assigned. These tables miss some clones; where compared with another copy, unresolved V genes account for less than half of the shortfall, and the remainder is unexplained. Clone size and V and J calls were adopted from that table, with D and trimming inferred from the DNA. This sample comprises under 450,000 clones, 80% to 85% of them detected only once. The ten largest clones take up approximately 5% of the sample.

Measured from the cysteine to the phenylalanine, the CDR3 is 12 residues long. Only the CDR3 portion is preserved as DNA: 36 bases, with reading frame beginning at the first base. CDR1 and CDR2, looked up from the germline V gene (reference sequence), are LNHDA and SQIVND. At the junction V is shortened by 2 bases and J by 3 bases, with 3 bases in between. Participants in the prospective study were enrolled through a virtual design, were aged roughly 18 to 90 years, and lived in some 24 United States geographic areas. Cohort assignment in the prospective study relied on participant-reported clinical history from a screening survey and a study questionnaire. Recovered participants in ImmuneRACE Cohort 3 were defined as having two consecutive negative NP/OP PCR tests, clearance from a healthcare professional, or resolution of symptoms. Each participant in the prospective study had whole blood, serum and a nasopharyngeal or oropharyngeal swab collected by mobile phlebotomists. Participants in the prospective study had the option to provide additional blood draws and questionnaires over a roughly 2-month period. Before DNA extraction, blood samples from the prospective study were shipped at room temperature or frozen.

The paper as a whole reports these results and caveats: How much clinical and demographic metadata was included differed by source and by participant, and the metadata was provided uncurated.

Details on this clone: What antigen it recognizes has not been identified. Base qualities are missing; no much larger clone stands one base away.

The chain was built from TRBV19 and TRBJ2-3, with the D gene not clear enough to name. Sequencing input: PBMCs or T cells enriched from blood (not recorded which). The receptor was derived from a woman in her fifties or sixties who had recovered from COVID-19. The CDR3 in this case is CASSIRTDTQYF. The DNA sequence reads TGTGCCAGTAGTATACGGACAGATACGCAGTATTTT.